The clone carrying this T cell receptor (beta chain) was seen at least ten times. Its antigen is undetermined. The data derive from a study of T and B cells in COVID-19 patients. BIOMED2 TRB-A/B primer pools were used in multiplex TRB PCR. TCRdb ran MiXCR on the multiplex PCR reads and lists one entry per CDR3 protein. The data show about 13,000 distinct CDR3 sequences, with around 25% seen just once and about 4.1% held by the top ten. Blood genomic DNA input for TRB amplification was roughly 250-550 ng. V gave up 3 bases and J gave up 2 bases; unmatched junction bases: 4. The CDR3 contains 14 residues. Germline CDR1 reads SGHDT; CDR2 reads YYEEEE. Study results and limitations: Sorted SARS-CoV-2-responsive or tetramer+ T cells and CD4+, regulatory and CD8+ subsets were not yet sequenced.

The J gene is TRBJ2-7, the V gene TRBV5-6; TRBD1 matches 8 bases. The TCR originated in a human donor who had recovered from COVID-19. The sequencing input was blood. CDR3: CASSSEDRAYEQYF. The DNA for the CDR3 is TGTGCCAGCAGCTCCGAGGACAGGGCCTACGAGCAGTACTTC.